The present T cell receptor beta chain was sequenced within a study of T-cell memory formation after mild COVID-19. Study outcomes and limitations: Pre-infection memory showed some responding clones, and this suggested that cross-reactive memory joined.

Germline V gives CDR1 SGHTA, CDR2 FQGNSA. The CDR3 is 14 residues long. The V end lost 3 bases, the J end lost 5 bases, and 10 bases lay between the germline ends. Of note for this clonotype: Its antigen is not known.

TCRdb analysed the 5' RACE reads with MiXCR anew, one entry per CDR3 protein. The data contain 200,000 to 250,000 distinct CDR3 sequences, 27% of them seen just once; the ten biggest clones take up approximately 10%. Sequenced: PBMCs or a T cell subset sorted from them (not recorded which). V gene TRBV7-2 combines with J gene TRBJ1-4; D is unclear. This TCR derives from an adult woman who had mild COVID-19 (a few samples of this study predate the infection). Cell type and time point are not known. CDR3 loop: CASSFSRLNEKLFF. CDR3 sequence (DNA): TGTGCCAGCAGCTTTTCAAGATTAAATGAAAAACTGTTTTTT. The full variable domain, with the rest looked up from reference TRBV7-2 and TRBJ1-4, is GAGVSQSPSNKVTEKGKDVELRCDPISGHTALYWYRQSLGQGLEFLIYFQGNSAPDKSGLPSDRFSAERTGGSVSTLTIQRTQQEDSAVYLCASSFSRLNEKLFFGSGTQLSVL.